The 9 T cell receptor beta chains given below trace back to one sample, sequenced in a study of shared clonotypes between healthy human individuals. Using immunoSEQ multiplex PCR, the repertoire was profiled, and TCRdb retains in-frame clones only, with some absent. The sample yields approximately 1.9 million clones, just over 90% seen once. Naive CD8 cells comprised CD45RO-negative, CCR7-positively selected cells, excluding terminally differentiated effector memory CD45RA+ cells. The sequenced material came from naive CD8+ T cells from PBMCs. The origin of the receptors is a young man in good health. Some clones in this sample may be carry-over from other donors' samples.

The chain recombines TRBV28 with TRBJ2-1, with D possibly matching TRBD1 (5 bases). CDR3 size: 14 residues. The germline CDR1 and CDR2 sequences are MDHEN and SYDVKM. This chain's CDR3 is CAGRPFLGHNEQFF. CDR3 DNA: TGTGCGGGGCGGCCCTTCCTTGGCCACAATGAGCAGTTCTTC.

For the CDR3, the DNA is TGTGCCAGCAGGGATTCACAGGGGTCAGCCTACGAGCAGTACTTC. Translating it yields CASRDSQGSAYEQYF. V and J are TRBV6-6 and TRBJ2-7; TRBD1 aligns across 7 bases. V was clipped by 6 bases and J by 2 bases; unmatched bases: 10. This CDR3 is 15 amino acids long. Germline lookup yields CDR1 MNHNY and CDR2 SVGAGI (reference sequence).

J is TRBJ2-5 and V is TRBV7-9; D is unclear. Germline CDR1 is SEHNR and CDR2 is FQNEAQ (reference sequence). The CDR3 loop spans 15 amino acids. V dropped 1 base and J dropped 3 bases, with 12 bases sitting between them. The CDR3 bases are TGTGCCAGCAGCTTAGGTATAGTGGGGAAAGAGACCCAGTACTTC. It specifies CASSLGIVGKETQYF.

The V gene is TRBV5-8, the J gene TRBJ1-3; the D gene is possibly TRBD1 (6 bases). The CDR3 runs to 14 residues. The germline CDR1 and CDR2 sequences are SGHTS and YDEGEE. Between the trimmed V and J ends, which lost 0 bases and 2 bases, there was a span of 6 bases. As DNA, the CDR3 is TGTGCCAGCAGCTTGGGGACAGCTGGAAACACCATATATTTT. Amino acids: CASSLGTAGNTIYF.

This clone was seen just once. The V gene is TRBV10-1, the J gene TRBJ2-7; maybe TRBD1 (5 bases). Trimming took off 0 bases at V and 2 bases at J, with 11 bases between the two ends. The CDR3 runs 15 residues. Per the germline V gene, CDR1 is WNHNN and CDR2 is SYGVQD (reference sequence). In DNA form, the CDR3 reads TGCGCCAGCAGTGAGTCGCCAGGGATTACCTACGAGCAGTACTTC. Protein: CASSESPGITYEQYF.

The rearrangement links TRBV9 to TRBJ2-3, with TRBD2 as a possible D gene (6 bases). Germline-derived CDR1 and CDR2 are SGDLS and YYNGEE. The V end lost 4 bases, the J end lost 5 bases, and 17 bases lay between the germline ends. The CDR3 is made up of 15 amino acids. As DNA, the CDR3 is TGTGCCAGCAGCTCCCGGGGGACGGGGGTAGATACGCAGTATTTT. It specifies CASSSRGTGVDTQYF.

This chain links TRBV10-3 with TRBJ2-7, with 11 positions matching TRBD1. This CDR3 region has 14 residues. Germline loops: CDR1 ENHRY, CDR2 SYGVKD. V lost 4 bases to trimming and J lost 4 bases; unmatched junction nucleotides: 3. The CDR3 coding sequence is TGTGCCATCAGTGGGGACAGGGGGTTTTACGAGCAGTACTTC. Its translation: CAISGDRGFYEQYF.

The gene calls are TRBV14 and TRBJ2-7; 10 nucleotides match TRBD1. This CDR3 has 16 residues. J was trimmed by 7 bases and V by 1 base; bases with no gene match: 10. Germline loops: CDR1 SGHDN, CDR2 FVKESK. The CDR3 bases are TGTGCCAGCAGCCAAGTGGGACAGGGGCCCCGGGGGGAGCAGTACTTC. Protein product: CASSQVGQGPRGEQYF.

The chain combines TRBV11-2 with TRBJ2-7; 7 positions agree with TRBD2. Germline V gene sequence: CDR1 SGHAT, CDR2 FQNNGV. The CDR3 runs 15 residues. Trimming cost V 5 bases and J 4 bases; bases outside gene matches: 11. The CDR3 here is CASSTRLAEKYEQYF. Here the CDR3 DNA reads TGTGCCAGCAGCACCCGGCTAGCGGAGAAATACGAGCAGTACTTC.